There are many counts of the clone carrying this TCR beta chain. The record originates from a study of early T cells in non-severe SARS-CoV-2 infection. The V end was cut by 1 base, the J end by 7 bases, with 22 bases between. Germline V gene sequence: CDR1 SEHNR, CDR2 FQNEAQ (reference sequence). There are 17 residues in the CDR3. Individual cDNA molecules were tagged with unique molecular identifiers. Each CDR3 protein is one row after TCRdb ran MiXCR on the 5' RACE reads. This sample has about 77,000 distinct CDR3 sequences, with around 16% found just once. The material sequenced was whole blood. The chain uses TRBV7-9 and TRBJ1-2; D call uncertain. This sequence originates from an adult who was a healthcare worker with PCR-confirmed SARS-CoV-2 infection or an uninfected control (not recorded which). The CDR3 DNA follows: TGTGCCAGCAGCTTAGGAGGCCGTAGCGGCCGGCCTAGTGGCTACACCTTC. It codes for CASSLGGRSGRPSGYTF.